The 18 T cell receptor beta chains below all came from one sample that was sequenced in a study of human T cells and chemical hapten exposure (dated by TCRdb to about 2021). The meaning of the sample's time point label: patch test 2, 6 weeks after DPC sensitization. The treatment or condition label here, explained by the study, means: therapeutic diphenylcyclopropenone sensitization with weekly scalp DPC. The method behind the library was RACE. The run used a NextSeq 500. TCRdb cleaned the public reads at Q25 with fastp, built clones with MiXCR and kept in-frame beta chains. Each entry is one CDR3 protein sequence, shown with its most common DNA and genes. The sample has approximately 84,000 distinct CDR3 sequences on record, about a tenth of them singletons. The top ten hold 2.5% of the sample. Sample: whole blood, taken in connection with sensitization to the hapten diphenylcyclopropenone (DPC). All receptors derive from a woman in her 30s with alopecia areata. Some clones in this sample may be carry-over from other donors' samples.

This clonotype was seen ten or more times. The chain has TRBV20-1 and TRBJ2-1; a possible D gene is TRBD2 (5 bases). The CDR3 has 15 amino acids. Germline V gene data show CDR1 as DFQATT and CDR2 as SNEGSKA (reference sequence). V shed 1 base and J shed 2 bases, with 12 bases lying between them. DNA for the CDR3: TGCAGTGCTAGAGTGGGAGTATTTACCTACAATGAGCAGTTCTTC. The encoded protein is CSARVGVFTYNEQFF.

This chain joins TRBV11-1 and TRBJ2-7, with D hard to call. CDR1 is SGHAT, CDR2 FQDESV, per germline (reference sequence). V was shortened by 5 bases and J by 1 base, with 9 bases between the two germline ends. This CDR3 has 13 residues. CDR3 coding DNA: TGTGCCAGCAGCCGCGAAGGTTCCTACGAGCAGTACTTC. As protein: CASSREGSYEQYF. Supplemented by reference TRBV11-1 and TRBJ2-7, the full variable domain reads EAEVAQSPRYKITEKSQAVAFWCDPISGHATLYWYRQILGQGPELLVQFQDESVVDDSQLPKDRFSAERLKGVDSTLKIQPAELGDSAMYLCASSREGSYEQYFGPGTRLTVT.

The J gene is TRBJ1-1, the V gene TRBV28; TRBD1 agrees at 12 bases. The CDR3 covers 16 residues. The V and J ends lost 1 base and 4 bases, in that order; junction bases with no gene match: 4. Germline V lookup: CDR1 MDHEN, CDR2 SYDVKM. CDR3 sequence (DNA): TGTGCCAGCAGTTTATCCGTGGGACAGGGGGCCACTGAAGCTTTCTTT. Translated: CASSLSVGQGATEAFF.

The chain joins TRBV20-1 to TRBJ1-1; no definite D call. V lost 6 bases to trimming and J lost 3 bases, with 11 bases between them. Per germline, CDR1 DFQATT and CDR2 SNEGSKA (reference sequence). The CDR3 loop spans 12 amino acids. The CDR3 DNA follows: TGCAGTGCAAACCGGTTCGACACTGAAGCTTTCTTT. It encodes CSANRFDTEAFF.

Ten or more counts support this clonotype. V usage is TRBV18 and J usage is TRBJ1-1; D not resolved. Trimming pared 3 bases from V and 0 bases from J, leaving 14 bases between. Germline V lookup: CDR1 KGHSH, CDR2 LQKENI. The CDR3 spans 16 residues. CDR3 sequence (DNA): TGTGCCAGCTCACCGTACGAGGGAGGAGTGAACACTGAAGCTTTCTTT. It is translated as CASSPYEGGVNTEAFF.

This clonotype was seen at least ten times. The DNA is left out, because the CDR3 cannot be placed on it with certainty; the CDR3 is given as TCRdb lists it. The CDR3 here is CASSSSRGGLF. The chain has TRBV28 and TRBJ2-7; the table's D call, TRBD1, was not checked against the DNA. The CDR3 contains 11 residues when both ends are counted. The V gene's germline CDR1 is MDHEN and CDR2 SYDVKM.

This clonotype has ten or more counts. The chain employs TRBV12-3 or TRBV12-4 and TRBJ2-2; tentative D call: TRBD1 (6 bases). The CDR3 is 14 residues long. The V end was cut by 6 bases, the J end by 4 bases, with 12 bases between. In nucleotides, the CDR3 is TGTGCCAGCAGGAGGACAGACACCACCGGGGAGCTGTTTTTT. It yields the protein CASRRTDTTGELFF.

V and J are TRBV9 and TRBJ2-7, with D possibly called TRBD1 or TRBD2 (6 bases each). V dropped 0 bases and J dropped 7 bases, with 11 bases sitting between them. Germline V CDR1 and CDR2: SGDLS, YYNGEE. The CDR3 sequence is 13 residues long. DNA of the CDR3: TGTGCCAGCAGCGTAGATGGAGGGGGAGAGCAGTACTTC. The encoded protein is CASSVDGGGEQYF.

The table lists this clonotype with many counts. The J gene is TRBJ1-4, the V gene TRBV7-6; 9 nucleotides match TRBD1. Unmatched junction bases numbered 5, after V lost 6 bases and J lost 3 bases. CDR1 is SGHVS and CDR2 is FNYEAQ in the germline V gene. The CDR3 consists of 15 residues. The CDR3 bases are TGTGCCAGCAGTCCGGGACAGGGATCTAATGAAAAACTGTTTTTT. Protein product: CASSPGQGSNEKLFF.

The chain has TRBV7-9 and TRBJ2-6; D is undetermined. Germline CDR1 reads SEHNR; CDR2 reads FQNEAQ (reference sequence). The CDR3 consists of 13 residues. V lost 5 bases to trimming and J lost 1 base, with 3 bases between them. CDR3 bases: TGTGCCAGCAGCCAGTCTGGGGCCAACGTCCTGACTTTC. The encoded protein is CASSQSGANVLTF.

This clonotype has only a few counts. The V and J genes are TRBV6-6 and TRBJ2-5; tentatively, D is TRBD2 (7 bases). V gave up 7 bases and J gave up 2 bases, with 14 bases separating them. Germline loops: CDR1 MNHNY, CDR2 SVGAGI (reference sequence). The CDR3 has 14 residues. CDR3 bases: TGTGCCAGCAATAGGGCGGGGGCACAAGAGACCCAGTACTTC. Its translation is CASNRAGAQETQYF.

The chain joins TRBV9 to TRBJ1-1; D unclear. The V gene lost 0 bases and the J gene lost 0 bases, with 9 bases spanning the gap. Germline CDR1 and CDR2: SGDLS and YYNGEE. There are 15 residues in the CDR3. The DNA of the CDR3 is TGTGCCAGCAGCGTAGTAAAGGACCTGAACACTGAAGCTTTCTTT. Translation gives CASSVVKDLNTEAFF.

The chain is built from TRBV4-2 and TRBJ1-2; D not certain. The CDR3 totals 14 residues. V dropped 1 base and J dropped 0 bases, with 6 bases sitting between them. Germline CDR1 reads LGHNA; CDR2 reads YNFKEQ. CDR3 bases: TGTGCCAGCAGCCAAGGAGAAGCTAACTATGGCTACACCTTC. Protein product: CASSQGEANYGYTF.

This clonotype showed up many times. V is TRBV29-1 and J is TRBJ2-1; D remains ambiguous. This CDR3 has 11 amino acids. Trimming shortened V by 8 bases and J by 4 bases, and 9 bases separated the two germline ends. From germline, CDR1 is SQVTM and CDR2 ANQGSEA. As DNA, the CDR3 is TGCAGCTCCTCAGAGTACAATGAGCAGTTCTTC. Translating gives CSSSEYNEQFF.

V is TRBV3-1 and J is TRBJ2-3; maybe TRBD2 (6 bases). The germline CDR1 and CDR2 sequences are LGHDT and YNNKEL (reference sequence). V was clipped by 0 bases and J by 6 bases, with 13 bases between them. This CDR3 contains 15 residues. The CDR3 loop is CASSQETGVGDTQYF. The CDR3 DNA sequence: TGTGCCAGCAGCCAAGAAACGGGAGTGGGCGATACGCAGTATTTT.

This clonotype has just a few counts. V usage is TRBV20-1 and J usage is TRBJ1-1; D uncertain. Germline loops: CDR1 DFQATT, CDR2 SNEGSKA (reference sequence). Trimming shortened V by 6 bases and J by 0 bases, and 14 bases separated the two germline ends. This CDR3 is 14 amino acids long. Written as DNA, the CDR3 is TGCAGTGCCCTTCCCGGCGCTATGAACACTGAAGCTTTCTTT. As protein: CSALPGAMNTEAFF.

This clonotype turned up a few times. This chain links TRBV19 with TRBJ2-1; 9 bases line up with TRBD2. CDR1 is LNHDA, CDR2 SQIVND, per germline (reference sequence). The CDR3 covers 14 residues. V shed 6 bases and J 9 bases; nucleotides not matched to a gene: 9. The CDR3 sequence: CASSSRGGRSEQFF. Here the CDR3 DNA reads TGTGCCAGTAGCTCGCGGGGGGGGCGGAGTGAGCAGTTCTTC.

Ten or more counts support this clonotype. The rearrangement uses TRBV5-1 and TRBJ1-2; the match to TRBD1 covers 8 bases. The CDR3 covers 15 residues. V shed 3 bases, J shed 2 bases, and the junction held 6 bases outside the gene matches. Germline lookup yields CDR1 SGHRS and CDR2 YFSETQ. The CDR3 DNA sequence: TGCGCCAGCAGCTCCGCGGCAGGGGGCAACTATGGCTACACCTTC. This codes for CASSSAAGGNYGYTF.